Listed below are T cell receptor beta chains from one sample, sequenced in a study of blood T cell repertoires in COVID-19. Clones were read by immunoSEQ multiplex PCR, and TCRdb kept only the in-frame ones, dropping some. This table has some 85,000 clones, roughly 80% appearing once. Sequencing was done on a sample of peripheral blood. The receptors come from a human donor in a cohort sampled during active COVID-19. Both conserved end residues are trimmed from each CDR3.

TRBV9,TRBJ2-3,ASSVSGTSGTITDTQY
TRBV9,TRBJ2-7,ASSVGDYYEQY
TRBV28,TRBJ2-5,ASSFSSGQLGETQY
TRBV27,TRBJ2-7,ASSLGADYEQY
TRBV2,TRBJ1-5,ASSEDRAQPQH
TRBV28,TRBJ1-1,ATLTELNTEAF
TRBV9,TRBJ2-3,ASSVDGGFPDTQY
TRBV21-1,TRBJ2-6,AAGRGGSGANVLT
TRBV5-1,TRBJ2-4,ASSLSAGKNIQY
TRBV6-5,TRBJ1-2,ASRSNRAQSYT
TRBV9,TRBJ1-5,ASCATGAGEQPQH
TRBV7-2,TRBJ1-1,ASSQQGSEVF
TRBV3-1/TRBV3-2,TRBJ2-3,ASSQDARGRCTDTQY
TRBV28,TRBJ2-6,ASSLWDRAPGANVLT
TRBV18,TRBJ2-7,ASSLGQGDYEQY
TRBV2,TRBJ1-1,ASRTRGQVTEAF
TRBV11-2,TRBJ1-4,ASSLGTGGTNEKLF
TRBV7-9,TRBJ1-1,ASSLVPGSEAF
TRBV2,TRBJ2-7,ASSVSRGNYEQY
TRBV30,TRBJ2-5,AWSDLLAGSKTQY
TRBV6-6,TRBJ1-1,ASGTGGPQAEAF
TRBV6-6,TRBJ2-7,ATRDRGYEQY
TRBV27,TRBJ2-4,ASSLGGLAGGSDIQY
TRBV5-1,TRBJ2-5,ASSLGTRPSQETQY
TRBV28,TRBJ1-5,ASNSDGGSYSNQPQH
TRBV9,TRBJ1-2,ASSPDRGSYGYT
TRBV28,TRBJ1-2,ASTTGDYGYT